A single sample is the source of the 10 T cell receptor beta chains below, sequenced in a study of Graves' ophthalmopathy and Graves' hyperthyroidism. RNA transcripts served as template for amplifying TCR beta CDR3 sequences. RT-PCR with HTBI primers came first, then second-round multiplex PCR. MiXCR, applied by TCRdb to the multiplex PCR reads, yields one record per CDR3 protein. Among approximately 480,000 distinct CDR3 sequences listed, approximately 15% were seen once. The source material was blood. Every receptor here comes from a woman aged 30 to 39 with Graves' ophthalmopathy.

The table lists this clonotype with many counts. This chain connects TRBV11-2 to TRBJ2-5; D remains ambiguous. Trimming removed 3 bases from V and 4 bases from J, with 9 bases in between. In germline, CDR1 is SGHAT, CDR2 FQNNGV. This CDR3 contains 13 residues. CDR3 bases: TGTGCCAGCAGCTTTAGTTCCTTAGAGACCCAGTACTTC. It is translated as CASSFSSLETQYF.

This clonotype was seen only a few times. The chain joins TRBV24-1 to TRBJ2-2; D unresolved. V gave up 4 bases and J gave up 0 bases, with 5 bases separating them. Germline values: CDR1 KGHDR, CDR2 SFDVKD. CDR3 length equals 14 residues. The CDR3 nucleotides are TGTGCCACCAGTGACTTTTCGAACACCGGGGAGCTGTTTTTT. Protein sequence: CATSDFSNTGELFF.

This clonotype was seen only a few times. The chain recombines TRBV24-1 with TRBJ2-2, with TRBD2 identical over 14 bases. The V and J ends lost 4 bases and 6 bases, in that order; junction bases with no gene match: 9. The CDR3 is 18 residues long. Germline CDR1 KGHDR, CDR2 SFDVKD. The CDR3 loop reads CATSDRYGLAGGPGELFF. The CDR3 DNA reads as TGTGCCACCAGTGACCGTTACGGACTAGCGGGAGGCCCCGGGGAGCTGTTTTTT.

Turning to this clonotype: Since a much larger clone is just one base distant, this may be a read error. The chain uses TRBV19 and TRBJ1-5; tentative D call: TRBD1 (5 bases). The CDR3 is made up of 14 amino acids. CDR1 is LNHDA and CDR2 is SQIVND in the germline V gene (reference sequence). Here the CDR3 reads CASSPNWGNQPHHF. Written as DNA, the CDR3 is TGTGCCAGTAGTCCCAACTGGGGCAATCAGCCCCATCATTTT.

This clonotype was seen at least ten times. The CDR3 reads CASIVPSLRPLRNYGYTF. The CDR3 nucleotides are TGTGCCAGCATCGTCCCCTCCCTACGACCTCTTCGAAACTATGGCTACACCTTC. J is TRBJ1-2 and V is TRBV9; no firm D call. The CDR3 is made up of 18 amino acids. With 6 bases removed from V and 2 bases from J, the gap between germline ends came to 26 bases. Germline V gives CDR1 SGDLS, CDR2 YYNGEE.

This clonotype has at least ten counts. The chain couples TRBV19 to TRBJ1-3, with D maybe TRBD1 (6 bases). Germline CDR1 LNHDA, CDR2 SQIVND (reference sequence). V was pared by 10 bases and J by 0 bases, with 13 bases between. CDR3 length equals 14 residues. CDR3 loop: CATTGPISGNTIYF. In DNA, the CDR3 is TGTGCCACAACAGGGCCCATCTCTGGAAACACCATATATTTT.

This clonotype was detected many times. The chain uses TRBV3-1 and TRBJ2-5, with D unclear. This CDR3 spans 12 amino acids. The germline CDR1 and CDR2 sequences are LGHDT and YNNKEL (reference sequence). V was trimmed by 6 bases and J by 4 bases, leaving 9 bases between them. Here the CDR3 reads CASSTSRETQYF. Here the CDR3 DNA reads TGTGCCAGCAGTACGTCCAGAGAGACCCAGTACTTC.

The table lists this clonotype with many counts. The chain is built from TRBV27 and TRBJ1-5, with D unclear. V was shortened by 6 bases and J by 3 bases, with 6 bases between the two germline ends. The CDR3 covers 12 residues. Germline V lookup: CDR1 MNHEY, CDR2 SMNVEV (reference sequence). CDR3 coding DNA: TGTGCCAGCAGCAAGATCAATCAGCCCCAGCATTTT. It encodes CASSKINQPQHF.

This clonotype was detected ten times or more. The chain recombines TRBV6-1 with TRBJ1-1, with TRBD1 identical over 7 bases. The junction had 12 bases not matched to a gene; V was cut back by 4 bases and J by 10 bases. Germline V CDR1 and CDR2: MNHNS, SASEGT. The CDR3 contains 14 residues. As DNA, the CDR3 is TGTGCCAGCAGTGGACAGGGTACAAATGTTGGAGCTTTCTTT. Translated: CASSGQGTNVGAFF.

This clonotype has a count of ten or more. The rearrangement uses TRBV29-1 and TRBJ2-5; D is undetermined. The ends were cut back, 8 bases at V and 5 bases at J, with 18 bases in the middle. CDR3 length: 13 amino acids. Germline CDR1 is SQVTM and CDR2 is ANQGSEA. Here the CDR3 DNA reads TGCAGCTTCTACTCCGCCCCGCATGAGACCCAGTACTTC. Translated, it gives CSFYSAPHETQYF. The full variable domain, in which reference TRBV29-1 and TRBJ2-5 provide the parts outside the CDR3, is SAVISQKPSRDICQRGTSLTIQCQVDSQVTMMFWYRQQPGQSLTLIATANQGSEATYESGFVIDKFPISRPNLTFSTLTVSNMSPEDSSIYLCSFYSAPHETQYFGPGTRLLVL.